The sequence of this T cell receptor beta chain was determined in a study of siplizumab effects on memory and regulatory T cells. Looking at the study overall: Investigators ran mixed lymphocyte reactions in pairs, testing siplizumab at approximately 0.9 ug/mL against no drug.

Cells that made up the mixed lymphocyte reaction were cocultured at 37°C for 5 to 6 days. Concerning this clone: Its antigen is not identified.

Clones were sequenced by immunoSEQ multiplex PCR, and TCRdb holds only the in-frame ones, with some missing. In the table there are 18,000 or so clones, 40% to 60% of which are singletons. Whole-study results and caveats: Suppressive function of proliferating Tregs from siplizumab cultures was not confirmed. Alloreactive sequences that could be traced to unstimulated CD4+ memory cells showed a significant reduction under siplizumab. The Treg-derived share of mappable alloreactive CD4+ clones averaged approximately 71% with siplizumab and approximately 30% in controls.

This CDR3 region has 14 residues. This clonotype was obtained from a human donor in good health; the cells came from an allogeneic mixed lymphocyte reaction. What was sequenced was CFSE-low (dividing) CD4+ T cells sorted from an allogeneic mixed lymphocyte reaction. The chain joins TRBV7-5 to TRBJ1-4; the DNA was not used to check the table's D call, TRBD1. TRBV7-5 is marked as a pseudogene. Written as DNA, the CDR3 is TGTGTCAGAGACAAGGGACAGACTAATGAAAAACTGTTTTTT. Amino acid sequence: CVRDKGQTNEKLFF.